This T cell receptor (beta chain) was sequenced during a study of cytomegalovirus exposure and HLA in healthy donors. Primers: 60 Vbeta forward and 13 Jbeta reverse. Sequenced by immunoSEQ multiplex PCR; TCRdb stores in-frame clones only, minus some. The data contain around 140,000 clones, approximately 87% of them singletons. The CDR3 runs to 14 residues. Unmatched junction bases numbered 1, after V lost 4 bases and J lost 3 bases. CDR1 MNHNS and CDR2 SASEGT come from the germline V gene. Sample: PBMCs. This chain joins TRBV6-1 and TRBJ2-1; TRBD2 matches 9 bases. The TCR sequence derives from a man between 40 and 49 years old in good health and CMV-seronegative. DNA of the CDR3: TGTGCCAGCAGTGGTAGCGGGAGCTACAATGAGCAGTTCTTC. Amino acids: CASSGSGSYNEQFF.